This T cell receptor (beta chain) was found in a study of OX40 agonist ivuxolimab in advanced cancers. In the study overall: Each patient was given ivuxolimab into a vein every 2 weeks, at 0.01 to 10 mg/kg. Previous treatment with anti-PD-1, anti-PD-L1 or anti-CTLA-4 therapy was allowed; about 44% had received some.

The study, taken as a whole, reports: Some nonresponders likewise displayed low normalized T-cell clonal expansion.

Notes on this clone: Its antigen is still unknown.

The repertoire was sequenced with immunoSEQ multiplex PCR; TCRdb's copy has only in-frame clones and lacks some. The sample includes some 16,000 clones, approximately 86% of them seen just once. V lost 1 base to trimming and J lost 0 bases, with 8 bases between them. This CDR3 is built from 15 residues. Germline CDR1 is SGHTA and CDR2 is FQGNSA. This sample comprised CD4+ or CD8+ T cells sorted from blood, obtained in a trial of the OX40 agonist ivuxolimab. The chain couples TRBV7-2 to TRBJ2-3; D is ambiguous. This clonotype was obtained from an adult with an advanced solid tumor such as melanoma, head and neck, liver or kidney cancer. This CDR3 reads CASSLGVRSTDTQYF. In nucleotides, the CDR3 is TGTGCCAGCAGCTTAGGGGTGCGGAGCACAGATACGCAGTATTTT.